The rows below give T cell receptor beta chains drawn from one sample of a study of T cells after yellow fever vaccination. TCRdb re-called the 5' RACE reads with MiXCR, one entry per CDR3 protein. The sample gives approximately 600,000 distinct CDR3 sequences, roughly 12% of which show up once; 15% is in the top ten. This sample comprised PBMCs, obtained on the day of the yellow fever booster vaccination. These TCRs come from a man aged 25-45 years who received the YFV17D yellow fever vaccine. Both conserved end residues are part of each CDR3. A D gene is named only where the DNA matches it firmly. Clone size is not always given. Where it is, it says once, few, many or a class for expanded clones.

J: TRBJ2-7
V: TRBV9
size: -
D: -
DNA: TGTGCCAGCAGCGTAGGGAGGGAGGCCTACGAGCAGTACTTC
CDR3: CASSVGREAYEQYF

J: TRBJ2-5
V: TRBV29-1
size: -
D: TRBD1
DNA: TGCAGCGTAGAAAGTATCAGGGGGCTGGAGACCCAGTACTTC
CDR3: CSVESIRGLETQYF

J: TRBJ2-5
V: TRBV10-3
size: few
D: -
DNA: TGTGCCATCAGTGAGTCGTTACAGGGAGTACAAGAGACCCAGTACTTC
CDR3: CAISESLQGVQETQYF

J: TRBJ2-1
V: TRBV6-5
size: few
D: -
DNA: TGTGCCAGCAGTTATGGCGTAACAGGTTACAATGAGCAGTTCTTC
CDR3: CASSYGVTGYNEQFF

J: TRBJ2-7
V: TRBV28
size: few
D: TRBD1
DNA: TGTGCCAGCAGTTTAGGACCGGGACAGGGAACTTACGAGCAGTACTTC
CDR3: CASSLGPGQGTYEQYF

J: TRBJ2-3
V: TRBV6-2/TRBV6-3
size: few
D: TRBD2
DNA: TGTGCCAGCAGGCTTGGGGACTATACCACAGATACGCAGTATTTT
CDR3: CASRLGDYTTDTQYF

J: TRBJ2-1
V: TRBV20-1
size: few
D: TRBD2
DNA: TGCAGTGCTAGAGATTGGACTAGAGGGTACAATGAGCAGTTCTTC
CDR3: CSARDWTRGYNEQFF

J: TRBJ2-1
V: TRBV6-2/TRBV6-3
size: -
D: -
DNA: TGTGCCAGCACCCGGGCGAGAGGGCTCAATGAGCAGTTCTTC
CDR3: CASTRARGLNEQFF

J: TRBJ2-1
V: TRBV21-1
size: few
D: -
DNA: TGTGCCAGCAGCAAAGCGCTACGTGAGCAGTTCTTC
CDR3: CASSKALREQFF

J: TRBJ2-1
V: TRBV7-6
size: -
D: -
DNA: TGTGCCAGCAGGAAACTAGCGGAGGGGGCCAATGAGCAGTTCTTC
CDR3: CASRKLAEGANEQFF

J: TRBJ2-7
V: TRBV10-3
size: few
D: TRBD1
DNA: TGTGCCATCATGGTAGGGGGCAGCTCCTACGAGCAGTACTTC
CDR3: CAIMVGGSSYEQYF

J: TRBJ2-1
V: TRBV5-1
size: few
D: -
DNA: TGCGCCAGCAGCTTGAGCGGGGACACTTACAATGAGCAGTTCTTC
CDR3: CASSLSGDTYNEQFF

J: TRBJ2-1
V: TRBV7-2
size: few
D: -
DNA: TGTGCCAGCAGCCGCATGGGTTTTGAGCAGTTCTTC
CDR3: CASSRMGFEQFF

J: TRBJ1-1
V: TRBV12-3/TRBV12-4
size: few
D: -
DNA: TGTGCCAGCGACGGGACCGCCAGGACTGAAGCTTTCTTT
CDR3: CASDGTARTEAFF

J: TRBJ1-1
V: TRBV6-2/TRBV6-3
size: -
D: TRBD1
DNA: TGTGCCAGCAGTTACTCCAGGACAGGGCTCCGGGACACTGAAGCTTTCTTT
CDR3: CASSYSRTGLRDTEAFF

J: TRBJ2-5
V: TRBV30
size: few
D: -
DNA: TGTGCCTGGGGAGGACCTTGGAGAACCCAGTACTTC
CDR3: CAWGGPWRTQYF

J: TRBJ2-7
V: TRBV12-3/TRBV12-4
size: -
D: TRBD2
DNA: TGTGCCAGCAGTTTATGGGGGGGGACCCACTACGAGCAGTACTTC
CDR3: CASSLWGGTHYEQYF

J: TRBJ2-5
V: TRBV12-3/TRBV12-4
size: few
D: TRBD1
DNA: TGTGCCAGCAGCCAGACAGGGTTCGGTGAAGAGACCCAGTACTTC
CDR3: CASSQTGFGEETQYF

J: TRBJ2-1
V: TRBV20-1
size: -
D: TRBD2
DNA: TGCAGTGCAGCCGGGGGACTAGTGTACAATGAGCAGTTCTTC
CDR3: CSAAGGLVYNEQFF

J: TRBJ1-4
V: TRBV7-9
size: few
D: -
DNA: TGTGCCAGCAGCTTAGCGCTCGACCGTGCAACTAATGAAAAACTGTTTTTT
CDR3: CASSLALDRATNEKLFF

J: TRBJ1-4
V: TRBV4-3
size: few
D: -
DNA: TGCGCCAGCAGCCAAAACAGGGCCCGAAATGAAAAACTGTTTTTT
CDR3: CASSQNRARNEKLFF

J: TRBJ2-5
V: TRBV5-1
size: few
D: TRBD1
DNA: TGCGCCAGCACGGGACAGCCGCAAGAGACCCAGTACTTC
CDR3: CASTGQPQETQYF

J: TRBJ2-1
V: TRBV11-2
size: -
D: TRBD2
DNA: TGTGCCAGCAGCTTACTAGCGGCCACCTACAATGAGCAGTTCTTC
CDR3: CASSLLAATYNEQFF

J: TRBJ2-5
V: TRBV20-1
size: -
D: TRBD1
DNA: TGCAGTGCTAGTTTGGCAGGGGGCGCGAGGGAGACCCAGTACTTC
CDR3: CSASLAGGARETQYF

J: TRBJ1-1
V: TRBV27
size: -
D: -
DNA: TGTGCCAGCACCCGCTTACCCATGAACACTGAAGCTTTCTTT
CDR3: CASTRLPMNTEAFF

J: TRBJ2-4
V: TRBV19
size: -
D: -
DNA: TGTGCCACCTCACAGGGACCCGGGATAATAGACATTCAGTACTTC
CDR3: CATSQGPGIIDIQYF

J: TRBJ2-1
V: TRBV6-2/TRBV6-3
size: few
D: -
DNA: TGTGCCAGCAGTGACCACCCGGGGCACGGAACCAACAATGAGCAGTTCTTC
CDR3: CASSDHPGHGTNNEQFF

J: TRBJ2-3
V: TRBV7-2
size: -
D: -
DNA: TGTGCCAGCCGCTGGGGAAGGGGGGTCACAGATACGCAGTATTTT
CDR3: CASRWGRGVTDTQYF

J: TRBJ1-1
V: TRBV4-3
size: -
D: -
DNA: TGCGCCAGCAGCCAAGATCCCTCTCCGGGTACTGAAGCTTTCTTT
CDR3: CASSQDPSPGTEAFF

J: TRBJ1-1
V: TRBV29-1
size: -
D: TRBD1
DNA: TGCAGCGTTAAACCGGGACAGAATGAAGCTTTCTTT
CDR3: CSVKPGQNEAFF

J: TRBJ2-2
V: TRBV6-5
size: few
D: -
DNA: TGTGCCAGCAGTTACGGGGGGACAAAAACCGGGGAGCTGTTTTTT
CDR3: CASSYGGTKTGELFF

J: TRBJ2-1
V: TRBV5-1
size: many
D: TRBD1
DNA: TGCGCCAGCCGGGGGACAGGGTTGAATGAGCAGTTCTTC
CDR3: CASRGTGLNEQFF

J: TRBJ2-1
V: TRBV4-1
size: -
D: TRBD2
DNA: TGCGCCAGCAGCCAAGTAGCGGGAGTCTTCAATGAGCAGTTCTTC
CDR3: CASSQVAGVFNEQFF

J: TRBJ2-1
V: TRBV24-1
size: -
D: -
DNA: TGTGCCACCCGATCAACCCGGGACGACAACAATGAGCAGTTCTTC
CDR3: CATRSTRDDNNEQFF

J: TRBJ2-3
V: TRBV7-2
size: few
D: TRBD1
DNA: TGTGCCAGCAGCTTCGCACAGGGGGATACGCAGTATTTT
CDR3: CASSFAQGDTQYF

J: TRBJ2-4
V: TRBV5-1
size: few
D: -
DNA: TGCGCCAGCAGCTTGGGACGCTTAAGGGACATTCAGTACTTC
CDR3: CASSLGRLRDIQYF

J: TRBJ1-5
V: TRBV19
size: few
D: -
DNA: TGTGCCAGTAGTCGAGCCCAGGACTTTGTAACTAATCAGCCCCAGCATTTT
CDR3: CASSRAQDFVTNQPQHF

J: TRBJ2-1
V: TRBV7-9
size: few
D: TRBD2
DNA: TGTGCCAGCAGCTCCCGAGCCGGACTAGTTGCTGACAATGAGCAGTTCTTC
CDR3: CASSSRAGLVADNEQFF

J: TRBJ2-4
V: TRBV6-5
size: -
D: TRBD2
DNA: TGTGCCAGCAGTTACTCGGTTAGCGGGGTCAAAAACATTCAGTACTTC
CDR3: CASSYSVSGVKNIQYF

J: TRBJ2-3
V: TRBV5-4
size: many
D: TRBD2
DNA: TGTGCCAGCAGCCCGCATTCTAGCGGGGGCACAGATACGCAGTATTTT
CDR3: CASSPHSSGGTDTQYF

J: TRBJ1-5
V: TRBV7-8
size: few
D: -
DNA: TGTGCCAGCAGCTTAGGGTACAGGACTTACCAATCTAGCAATCAGCCCCAGCATTTT
CDR3: CASSLGYRTYQSSNQPQHF

J: TRBJ2-1
V: TRBV6-1
size: -
D: -
DNA: TGTGCCAGCAGGGAGACGTTAGTCAGCTCCTACAATGAGCAGTTCTTC
CDR3: CASRETLVSSYNEQFF

J: TRBJ2-3
V: TRBV18
size: few
D: -
DNA: TGTGCCAGCTCACCAAGGGGCCCCACAGATACGCAGTATTTT
CDR3: CASSPRGPTDTQYF

J: TRBJ2-5
V: TRBV5-1
size: few
D: -
DNA: TGCGCCAGCAGCCTCGAGGCAGTGGAAGAGACCCAGTACTTC
CDR3: CASSLEAVEETQYF

J: TRBJ1-1
V: TRBV3-1
size: -
D: TRBD1
DNA: TGTGCCAGCAGCCTTCGGACAGGGATGGCCAAAACTGAAGCTTTCTTT
CDR3: CASSLRTGMAKTEAFF

J: TRBJ2-4
V: TRBV4-3
size: -
D: -
DNA: TGCGCCAGCAGCCAAGATAGCGAGAGCAAAAACATTCAGTACTTC
CDR3: CASSQDSESKNIQYF

J: TRBJ1-2
V: TRBV4-3
size: -
D: -
DNA: TGCGCCAGCAGCCAATCAGGGGCCACTAACTATGGCTACACCTTC
CDR3: CASSQSGATNYGYTF

J: TRBJ2-1
V: TRBV5-1
size: many
D: TRBD1
DNA: TGCGCCAGCAGCTTGGACAGGGGGCACAATGAGCAGTTCTTC
CDR3: CASSLDRGHNEQFF